This TCR beta chain is drawn from a study of Ad26.COV2.S vaccination and SARS-CoV-2 variants. The ends were cut back, 6 bases at V and 12 bases at J, with 9 bases in the middle. This CDR3 has 11 amino acids. Clones were sequenced by immunoSEQ multiplex PCR, and TCRdb holds only the in-frame ones, with some missing. In the table there are about 350,000 clones, approximately 90% of which are singletons. This clone was counted once. The sequence came from a human donor who had recovered from COVID-19. Specimen: peripheral blood, collected after recovery from COVID-19. The rearrangement links TRBV12-3 or TRBV12-4 to TRBJ1-6, with a tentative D call TRBD1 (5 bases). The CDR3 DNA sequence: TGTGCCAGCAGAGGGGTGGGACCCCTCCACTTT. Amino acids: CASRGVGPLHF.